The clone carrying this TCR beta chain was detected many times. The sample comes from a study of T cells in Graves' hyperthyroidism and ophthalmopathy. The CDR3 runs 15 residues. V gave up 6 bases and J gave up 5 bases, with 17 bases separating them. Patients between 18 and 65 years old had hyperthyroidism, newly diagnosed and lasting under 2 months. Any patient presenting with uncontrolled infection, other autoimmune disease, pregnancy or lactation was left out. Source material for PBMCs was less than 12 ml fresh peripheral blood. There were TCR beta CDR3 regions amplified from RNA transcripts. HTBI primers were employed in a first-round RT-PCR of the TCR CDR3. TCRdb reprocessed the multiplex PCR reads with MiXCR, giving one entry per CDR3 protein. The table includes hundreds of thousands of distinct CDR3 sequences, less than 15% detected once.

The chain links TRBV12-3 or TRBV12-4 to TRBJ2-1, with a possible D match to TRBD1 (5 bases). Sequencing input: blood. The source of this sequence is a woman aged 18-29 years with Graves' hyperthyroidism. CDR3 residues: CASRPGAGRHNEQFF. The CDR3 DNA reads as TGTGCCAGCAGGCCTGGGGCAGGGCGCCACAATGAGCAGTTCTTC.